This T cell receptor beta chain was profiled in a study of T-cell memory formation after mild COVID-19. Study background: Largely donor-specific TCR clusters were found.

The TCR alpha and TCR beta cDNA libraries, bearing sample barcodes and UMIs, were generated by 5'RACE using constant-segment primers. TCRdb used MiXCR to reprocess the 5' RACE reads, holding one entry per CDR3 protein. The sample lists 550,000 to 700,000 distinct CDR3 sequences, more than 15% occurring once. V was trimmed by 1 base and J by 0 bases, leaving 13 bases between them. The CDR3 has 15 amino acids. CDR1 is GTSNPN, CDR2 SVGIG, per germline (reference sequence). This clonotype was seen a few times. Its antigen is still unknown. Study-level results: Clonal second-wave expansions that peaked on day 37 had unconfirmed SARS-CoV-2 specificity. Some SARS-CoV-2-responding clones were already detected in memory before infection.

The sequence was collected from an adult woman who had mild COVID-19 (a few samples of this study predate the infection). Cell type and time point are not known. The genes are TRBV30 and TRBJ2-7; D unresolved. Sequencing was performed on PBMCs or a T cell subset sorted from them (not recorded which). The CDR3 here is CAWSARRLTSYEQYF. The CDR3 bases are TGTGCCTGGAGTGCTAGGCGCCTGACCTCCTACGAGCAGTACTTC. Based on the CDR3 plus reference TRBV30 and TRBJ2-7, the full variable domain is SQTIHQWPATLVQPVGSPLSLECTVEGTSNPNLYWYRQAAGRGLQLLFYSVGIGQISSEVPQNLSASRPQDRQFILSSKKLLLSDSGFYLCAWSARRLTSYEQYFGPGTRLTVT.